This T cell receptor beta chain was documented in a study of Graves' ophthalmopathy and Graves' hyperthyroidism (dated by TCRdb to between 2017 and 2018). About the full investigation: Peripheral blood was collected at initial diagnosis, prior to any treatment. The study used signatures of the TCR beta repertoire to tell Graves' ophthalmopathy apart from Graves' hyperthyroidism and to predict which patients would progress to ophthalmopathy. In total, 120 to 150 blood samples were TCR-sequenced: 43 ophthalmopathy, 80 or so hyperthyroidism and approximately 17 hyperthyroidism-to-ophthalmopathy patients. A discovery set of about a hundred patients (43 ophthalmopathy, 55 to 65 stable hyperthyroidism) was enrolled to explore V-J signatures distinguishing ophthalmopathy from hyperthyroidism. For independent validation, a separate cohort was made up of fewer than 20 hyperthyroidism patients plus 17 patients who later progressed from hyperthyroidism to ophthalmopathy. In a handful of hyperthyroidism patients, the T-cell repertoires found in thyroid tissue were compared with those found in blood. After sampling, hyperthyroidism patients received methimazole starting at 30 mg daily, and ophthalmopathy patients received high-dose intravenous methylprednisolone. The roughly 91 discovery patients were randomly split 7:3 into training and test sets.

TCR beta CDR3 regions were amplified from RNA transcripts for repertoire sequencing. A first-round RT-PCR used HTBI primers with the Qiagen OneStep RT-PCR kit, followed by a second-round multiplex PCR, size selection and purification. Sequencing of the libraries was carried out on an Illumina HiSeq2000 in paired-end mode with 100 bp reads. The study's processing was this. SOAPnuke was used for read processing, and reads with adapters, uncalled bases, a mean Phred below 15, or no exact constant-primer or identifier match were discarded. COPE v1.2.5 was used to merge the high-quality paired reads. Each unique nucleotide sequence was treated as a clonotype, and MiTCR v1.1 was used to align the clonotypes to the IMGT TRB V, D and J references. The analysis was limited to V-J combinations with a frequency above 0.0001, which together covered over 99% of the repertoires. For each V-J combination, a TCR clonal expansion and chaos score was defined as the ratio of F50 clonal expansion to chaos observed in the TCRdist matrix. Welch's t-statistics and random forest were used to narrow the features down to about twelve V-J combinations, which were then fed into a naive Bayes classifier. The Morisita-Horn index was used to measure how similar the thyroid and blood repertoires were. TCRdb redid the processing of the public reads, applying fastp at Q25 and MiXCR, and retained in-frame beta chains. Each record represents a unique CDR3 protein, reported with the most common genes and DNA among its rows. V and J calls and clone size were set by TCRdb, not the authors. Within this sample are about 400,000 distinct CDR3 sequences, with just over 15% of them counted one time only. The ten largest clonotypes hold about 7.3% of the sample.

This clonotype was recorded many times. Its antigen is currently not known. One base away there is no much larger clone; base qualities are not given. What the research found in general, with its limitations: Ophthalmopathy was separated from stable hyperthyroidism by the 13-signature model with about 88% sensitivity and just under 84% specificity in cross-validation and with 80%/75% in the test set. In validation, the model predicted ophthalmopathy progression with about 64% sensitivity and roughly 72% specificity; fewer than 15 predicted patients were CT-confirmed with GO in a median of about 6.1 months. Sample size was not predetermined statistically, and investigators were not blinded to group allocation. Most of the expanded thyroid clonotypes with a frequency above 0.001 were also detected in blood, and it was suggested that the thyroid immune response may be reflected by blood repertoires.

Stable hyperthyroidism was defined as no progression to ophthalmopathy within 18 months of follow-up. Hyperthyroidism patients were newly diagnosed, with disease duration under 2 months, and aged 18 to 65 years. Anyone with other autoimmune diseases, uncontrolled infections, pregnancy or lactation was excluded from the study. Clinical symptoms, serum thyroxine, TRAb, thyroid ultrasound and orbital computed tomography were used for diagnosis. Ficoll-Paque density gradient centrifugation was used to isolate PBMCs from around 10 ml of fresh peripheral blood. Trizol reagent was used to extract the total RNA, and its quality was then checked on an Agilent 2100 Bioanalyzer. Sequences LNHDA (CDR1) and SQIVND (CDR2) are obtained from the germline V gene (reference sequence). The junction carries 26 bases between V and J, which are trimmed by 11 bases and 3 bases respectively. The CDR3, cysteine through phenylalanine, is 17 amino acids long. Only CDR3 DNA is held: 51 bases, read in frame from base 1.

The sequenced sample was peripheral blood. This receptor was identified in a young woman with stable Graves' hyperthyroidism. Donor details come from another sample of the same person, matched by shared clones. This sequence uses TRBV19 and TRBJ1-5; a tentative D match to TRBD1 spans 5 bases. The encoded CDR3 is CAWTPTSKRTPNQPQHF. The DNA sequence follows: TGTGCCTGGACCCCAACCTCGAAAAGGACACCCAATCAGCCCCAGCATTTT.